The entry below describes one TCR beta chain. Its target is unknown. Here immunoSEQ multiplex PCR was the method, and the copy in TCRdb shows in-frame clones only, minus some. Counted here are approximately 590,000 clones, nearly 97% occurring once; the ten biggest clones make up approximately 0.1%. Naive-designated CD8 cells lacked CD45RO, were positively enriched for CCR7, and omitted terminally differentiated effector memory CD45RA+ cells. The data stem from a study of shared clonotypes between healthy human individuals. General observations from the study: Rarefaction indicated that sorted-subset sequencing remained incomplete although depth was large. All-four-donor shared clonotypes had higher generation probabilities than non-shared clonotypes did. The authors sampled blood alone, and tissue repertoires likely differ.

Trimming shortened V by 4 bases and J by 4 bases, and 7 bases separated the two germline ends. Germline CDR1 reads SGHDN; CDR2 reads FVKESK. The CDR3 has 13 residues. The rearrangement uses TRBV14 and TRBJ2-2; D not resolved. Sample: naive CD8+ T cells sorted from blood. The clonotype originates from a woman aged 25 to 39 in good health. The chain's CDR3 is CASSLQGTGELFF. The CDR3 DNA sequence: TGTGCCAGCAGCCTCCAAGGCACCGGGGAGCTGTTTTTT.